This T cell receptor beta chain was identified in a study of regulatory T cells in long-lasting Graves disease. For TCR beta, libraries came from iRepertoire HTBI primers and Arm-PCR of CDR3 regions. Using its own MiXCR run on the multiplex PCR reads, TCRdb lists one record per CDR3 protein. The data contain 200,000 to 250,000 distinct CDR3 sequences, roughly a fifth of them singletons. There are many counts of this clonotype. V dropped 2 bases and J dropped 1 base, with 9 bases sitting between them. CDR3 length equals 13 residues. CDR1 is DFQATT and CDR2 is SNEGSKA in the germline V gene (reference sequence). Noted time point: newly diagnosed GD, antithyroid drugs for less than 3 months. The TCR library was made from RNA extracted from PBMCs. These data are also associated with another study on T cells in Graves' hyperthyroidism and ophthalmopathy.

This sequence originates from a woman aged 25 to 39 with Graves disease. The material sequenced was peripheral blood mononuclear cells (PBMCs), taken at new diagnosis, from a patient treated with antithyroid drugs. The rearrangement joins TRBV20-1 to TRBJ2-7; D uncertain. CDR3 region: CSARRQSSYEQYF. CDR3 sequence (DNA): TGCAGTGCTAGACGCCAGTCTTCCTACGAGCAGTACTTC.